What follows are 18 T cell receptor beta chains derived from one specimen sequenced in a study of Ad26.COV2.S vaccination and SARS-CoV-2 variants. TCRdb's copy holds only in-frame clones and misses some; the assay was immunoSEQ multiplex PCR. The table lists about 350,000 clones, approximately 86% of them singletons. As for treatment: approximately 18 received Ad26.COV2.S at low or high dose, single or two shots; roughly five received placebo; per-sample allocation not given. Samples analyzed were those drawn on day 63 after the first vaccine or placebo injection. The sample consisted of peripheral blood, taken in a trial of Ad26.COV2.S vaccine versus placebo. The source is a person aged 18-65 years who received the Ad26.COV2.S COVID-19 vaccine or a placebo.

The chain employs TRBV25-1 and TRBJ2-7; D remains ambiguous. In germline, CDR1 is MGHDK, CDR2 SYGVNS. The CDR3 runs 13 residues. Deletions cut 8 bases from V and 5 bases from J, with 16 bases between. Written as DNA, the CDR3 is TGTGCCAGCCCAATACCGACTTGGAACGAGCAGTACTTC. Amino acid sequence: CASPIPTWNEQYF.

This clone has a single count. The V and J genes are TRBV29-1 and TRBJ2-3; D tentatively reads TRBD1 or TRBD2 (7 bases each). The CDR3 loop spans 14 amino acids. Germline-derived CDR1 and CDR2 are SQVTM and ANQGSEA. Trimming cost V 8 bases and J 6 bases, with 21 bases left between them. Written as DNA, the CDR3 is TGCAGCCTCATAAGCGGGACAGCCACGGATACGCAGTATTTT. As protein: CSLISGTATDTQYF.

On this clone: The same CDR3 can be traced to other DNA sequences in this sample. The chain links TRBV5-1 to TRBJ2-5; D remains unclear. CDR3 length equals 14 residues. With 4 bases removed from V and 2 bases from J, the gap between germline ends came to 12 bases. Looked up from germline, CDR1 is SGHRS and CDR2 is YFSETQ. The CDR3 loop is CASSLGPSQETQYF. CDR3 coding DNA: TGCGCCAGCAGCCTCGGACCTTCTCAAGAGACCCAGTACTTC.

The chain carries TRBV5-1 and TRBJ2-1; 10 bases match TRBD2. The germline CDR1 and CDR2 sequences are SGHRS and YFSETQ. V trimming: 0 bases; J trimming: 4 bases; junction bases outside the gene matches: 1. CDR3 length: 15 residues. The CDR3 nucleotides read TGCGCCAGCAGCTTGGTAGCGGGGGGATACAATGAGCAGTTCTTC. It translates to CASSLVAGGYNEQFF.

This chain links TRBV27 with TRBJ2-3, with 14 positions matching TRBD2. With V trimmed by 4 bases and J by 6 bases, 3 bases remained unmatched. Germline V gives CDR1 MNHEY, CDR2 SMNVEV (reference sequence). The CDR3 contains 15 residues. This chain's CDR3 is CASSYRTSGRDTQYF. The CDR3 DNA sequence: TGTGCCAGCAGTTACCGGACTAGCGGGAGGGATACGCAGTATTTT.

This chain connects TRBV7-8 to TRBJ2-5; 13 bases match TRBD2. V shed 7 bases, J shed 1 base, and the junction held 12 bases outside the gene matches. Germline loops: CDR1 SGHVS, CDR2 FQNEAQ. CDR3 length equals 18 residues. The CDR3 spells CASNEPGLAGPTQETQYF. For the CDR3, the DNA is TGTGCCAGCAACGAACCGGGACTAGCGGGACCAACCCAAGAGACCCAGTACTTC.

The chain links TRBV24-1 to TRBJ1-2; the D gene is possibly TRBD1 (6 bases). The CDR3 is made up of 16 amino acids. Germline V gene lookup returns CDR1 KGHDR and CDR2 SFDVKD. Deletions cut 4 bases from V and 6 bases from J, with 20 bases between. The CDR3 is CATSDPAIGGNNGYTF. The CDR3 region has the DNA TGTGCCACCAGTGACCCCGCCATAGGGGGGAACAATGGCTACACCTTC.

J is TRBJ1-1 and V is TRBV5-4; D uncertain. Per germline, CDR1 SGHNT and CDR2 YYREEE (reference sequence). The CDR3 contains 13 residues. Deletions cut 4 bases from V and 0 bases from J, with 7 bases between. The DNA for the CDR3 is TGTGCCAGCAGCGCTGATATGAACACTGAAGCTTTCTTT. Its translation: CASSADMNTEAFF.

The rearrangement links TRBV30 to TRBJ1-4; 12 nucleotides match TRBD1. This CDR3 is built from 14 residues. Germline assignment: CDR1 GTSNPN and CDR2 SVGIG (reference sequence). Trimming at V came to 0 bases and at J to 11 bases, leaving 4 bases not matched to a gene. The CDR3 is CAWSVGQGAWKLFF. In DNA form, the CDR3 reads TGTGCCTGGAGTGTGGGACAGGGGGCCTGGAAACTGTTTTTT.

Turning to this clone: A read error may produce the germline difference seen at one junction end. For the CDR3, the DNA is TGTGCCAGCAGTTTGGGGGGGCGTAGCGATCAGCCCCAGCATTTT. Amino acids: CASSLGGRSDQPQHF. V usage is TRBV28 and J usage is TRBJ1-5, with D possibly being TRBD1 (6 bases). The V gene's germline CDR1 is MDHEN and CDR2 SYDVKM. There are 15 residues in the CDR3. Together with reference TRBV28 and TRBJ1-5, the CDR3 gives the full variable domain: DVKVTQSSRYLVKRTGEKVFLECVQDMDHENMFWYRQDPGLGLRLIYFSYDVKMKEKGDIPEGYSVSREKKERFSLILESASTNQTSMYLCASSLGGRSDQPQHFGDGTRLSIL.

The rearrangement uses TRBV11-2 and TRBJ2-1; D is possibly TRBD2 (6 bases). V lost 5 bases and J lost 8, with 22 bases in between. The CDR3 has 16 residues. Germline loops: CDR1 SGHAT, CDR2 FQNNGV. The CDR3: CASSLAGGRVRDEQFF. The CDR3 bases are TGTGCCAGCAGCCTAGCAGGAGGGAGAGTCCGGGATGAGCAGTTCTTC.

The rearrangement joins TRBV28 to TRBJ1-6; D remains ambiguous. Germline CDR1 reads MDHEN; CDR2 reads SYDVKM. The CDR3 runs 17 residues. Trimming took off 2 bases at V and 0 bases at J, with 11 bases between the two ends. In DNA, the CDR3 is TGTGCCAGCAGTTTAATCGGCCCTAGCTCCTATAATTCACCCCTCCACTTT. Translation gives CASSLIGPSSYNSPLHF.

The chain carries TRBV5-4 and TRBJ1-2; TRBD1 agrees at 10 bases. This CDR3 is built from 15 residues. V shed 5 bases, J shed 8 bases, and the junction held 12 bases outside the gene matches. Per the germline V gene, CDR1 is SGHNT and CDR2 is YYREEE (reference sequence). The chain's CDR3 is CASRQTRQGAEGYTF. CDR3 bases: TGTGCCAGCAGGCAGACCAGACAGGGGGCTGAAGGCTACACCTTC.

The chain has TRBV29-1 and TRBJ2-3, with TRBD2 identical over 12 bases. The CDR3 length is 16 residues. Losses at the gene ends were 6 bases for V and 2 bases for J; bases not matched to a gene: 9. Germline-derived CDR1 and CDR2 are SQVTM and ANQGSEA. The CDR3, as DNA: TGCAGCGTCCCAGCCGGGACTAGCGGGTTCACAGATACGCAGTATTTT. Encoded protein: CSVPAGTSGFTDTQYF.

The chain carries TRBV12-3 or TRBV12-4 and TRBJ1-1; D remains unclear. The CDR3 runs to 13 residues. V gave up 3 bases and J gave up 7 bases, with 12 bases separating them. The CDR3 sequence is CASSFGVGVEAFF. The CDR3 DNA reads TGTGCCAGCAGTTTCGGGGTGGGAGTTGAAGCTTTCTTT.

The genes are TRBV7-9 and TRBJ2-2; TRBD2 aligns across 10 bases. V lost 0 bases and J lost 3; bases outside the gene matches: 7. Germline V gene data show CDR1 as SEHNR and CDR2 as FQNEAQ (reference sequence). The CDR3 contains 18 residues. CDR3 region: CASSLARGLAGDTGELFF. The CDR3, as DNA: TGTGCCAGCAGCTTAGCCCGTGGGCTAGCGGGAGACACCGGGGAGCTGTTTTTT.

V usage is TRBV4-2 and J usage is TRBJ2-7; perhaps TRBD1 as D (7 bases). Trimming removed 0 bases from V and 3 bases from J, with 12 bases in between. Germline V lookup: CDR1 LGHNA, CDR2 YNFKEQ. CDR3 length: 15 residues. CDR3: CASSQEAGQYYEQYF. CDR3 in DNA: TGTGCCAGCAGCCAAGAGGCGGGACAGTACTACGAGCAGTACTTC.

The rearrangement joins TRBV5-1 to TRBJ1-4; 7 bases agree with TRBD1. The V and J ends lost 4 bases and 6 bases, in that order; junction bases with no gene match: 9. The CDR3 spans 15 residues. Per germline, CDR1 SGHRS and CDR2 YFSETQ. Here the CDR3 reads CASSLLGGLDEKLFF. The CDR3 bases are TGCGCCAGCAGCCTACTAGGGGGCTTAGATGAAAAACTGTTTTTT. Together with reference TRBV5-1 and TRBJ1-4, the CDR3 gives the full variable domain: KAGVTQTPRYLIKTRGQQVTLSCSPISGHRSVSWYQQTPGQGLQFLFEYFSETQRNKGNFPGRFSGRQFSNSRSEMNVSTLELGDSALYLCASSLLGGLDEKLFFGSGTQLSVL.